This note documents a single T cell receptor (beta chain) sequence. Its antigen is not identified. This sample is drawn from a study of T cells in tuberculosis. Germline CDR1 is LGHNT and CDR2 is FRNRAP. The CDR3 has 17 amino acids. V lost 0 bases and J lost 0, with 13 bases in between. The study's findings and limits: Cases with active tuberculosis were adults, while controls were adolescents. Active tuberculosis alpha repertoires lay closer to GMM-specific TCRs than controls'.

The data were produced by immunoSEQ multiplex PCR, yet TCRdb's version contains in-frame clones alone and is incomplete. The sample carries some 22,000 clones, approximately 97% recorded once. This TCR came from a donor aged 10-29 years with latent tuberculosis or without tuberculosis infection. The chain joins TRBV12-5 to TRBJ2-3, with D perhaps matching TRBD2 (6 bases). What was sequenced was PBMCs. The CDR3 DNA is TGTGCTAGTGGTTTGGTACGGGGGATTATTAGCACAGATACGCAGTATTTT. This gives the protein CASGLVRGIISTDTQYF.